A selection of T cell receptor beta chains follows, all from one sample in a study of OX40 agonist ivuxolimab in advanced cancers. The repertoire was sequenced with immunoSEQ multiplex PCR; TCRdb's copy has only in-frame clones and lacks some. Among 65,000 to 100,000 clones, less than 95% were seen once, and the ten largest hold 0.33%. Here the sequenced sample was CD4+ or CD8+ T cells sorted from blood, taken in a trial of the OX40 agonist ivuxolimab. These receptors came from an adult with an advanced solid tumor such as melanoma, head and neck, liver or kidney cancer. Both conserved end residues are part of each CDR3. D genes are given only for firm matches. The size entry is marked missing in some rows and otherwise reads once, few, many or a size class.

CDR3 DNA	CDR3 protein	V gene	J gene	clone size	D gene
TGTGCCAGTAGTGGGACAGGGAAAGAAAAACTGTTTTTT	CASSGTGKEKLFF	TRBV19	TRBJ1-4	-	TRBD1
TGTGCCAGCAGCCCTTGGGTCATATCGGGTACTGAAGCTTTCTTT	CASSPWVISGTEAFF	TRBV7-8	TRBJ1-1	few	-
TGCGCCAGCAGCTTGTCTAGCGGGGTATTCACCGGGGAGCTGTTTTTT	CASSLSSGVFTGELFF	TRBV5-1	TRBJ2-2	-	TRBD2
TGTGCCTGGGGGGGGGCACGGCCCCTCCACTTT	CAWGGARPLHF	TRBV30	TRBJ1-6	-	-
TGCGCCAGCAGCCAGCCGAGGGCTTCCGGAAACACCATATATTTT	CASSQPRASGNTIYF	TRBV4-1	TRBJ1-3	-	-
TGTGCCAGCTCCGATTTTACCATCACAGATACGCAGTATTTT	CASSDFTITDTQYF	TRBV6-6	TRBJ2-3	-	-
TGTGCCAGCAGCCGAGCAGGGGGCGCGGGAGGCTACACCTTC	CASSRAGGAGGYTF	TRBV7-9	TRBJ1-2	-	TRBD1
TGTGCCAGCAGTTCCGCCCAGTACGAGCAGTACTTC	CASSSAQYEQYF	TRBV6-6	TRBJ2-7	-	-
TGTGCCAGCAGCGTCGGCCAGGTCGGCACAGATACGCAGTATTTT	CASSVGQVGTDTQYF	TRBV9	TRBJ2-3	-	-
TGCGCCAGCAGTTGGGATAGCTCGAGCTCCTATAATTCACCCCTCCACTTT	CASSWDSSSSYNSPLHF	TRBV5-1	TRBJ1-6	-	-
TGTGCCAGTAGTAGCAGGGGGTTTCACCCAGATACGCAGTATTTT	CASSSRGFHPDTQYF	TRBV19	TRBJ2-3	few	TRBD1
TGTGCCAGCAGCTTAGTGGGAGGAACTAATGAAAAACTGTTTTTT	CASSLVGGTNEKLFF	TRBV11-2	TRBJ1-4	-	-
TGCGCCAGCAGCGGGGGAGCGGGGGCTGAGCCCCAGCATTTT	CASSGGAGAEPQHF	TRBV5-1	TRBJ1-5	-	-
TGTGCCAGCAGCCCAAGGGGGGGGAGCACAGATACGCAGTATTTT	CASSPRGGSTDTQYF	TRBV6-4	TRBJ2-3	-	-
TGTGCCAGCAGCCCAGGAGAGCCGGGGGCGACTGGAAACACCATATATTTT	CASSPGEPGATGNTIYF	TRBV5-4	TRBJ1-3	-	-
TGTGCCAGCAGCTTAGAGGTTCAGCCCCAGCATTTT	CASSLEVQPQHF	TRBV7-9	TRBJ1-5	-	-
TGTGCCAGCTCTCGAGGGGAGGGCGCCTCTGGAAACACCATATATTTT	CASSRGEGASGNTIYF	TRBV18	TRBJ1-3	-	-
TGTGCCAGCAGTTTACTAGCGGGGGTTACCGGGGAGCTGTTTTTT	CASSLLAGVTGELFF	TRBV27	TRBJ2-2	-	TRBD2
TGTGCCAGCAGCTTAAATTTGGGCCAAGAGACCCAGTACTTC	CASSLNLGQETQYF	TRBV7-6	TRBJ2-5	-	-
TGTGCCAGCAGCGTTACCGGGACAGGGCACGGGGAGCTGTTTTTT	CASSVTGTGHGELFF	TRBV7-8	TRBJ2-2	-	TRBD1
TGTGCCAGCAGTGAAGCGCTTGTGAATCAGCCCCAGCATTTT	CASSEALVNQPQHF	TRBV2	TRBJ1-5	-	-
TGCGCCAGCAGTTGGGACACCGGGGAGCTGTTTTTT	CASSWDTGELFF	TRBV10-1	TRBJ2-2	-	-
TGTGCCAGCAGTTTAGGGAGTACTCCAGATACGCAGTATTTT	CASSLGSTPDTQYF	TRBV27	TRBJ2-3	-	-
TGTGCCAGCAGCCTCGCGACAGGTGGCGAAAAACTGTTTTTT	CASSLATGGEKLFF	TRBV5-4	TRBJ1-4	-	-
TGCGCCAGCAGCTTGGGCGTAGGGGGGGCAATAGATACGCAGTATTTT	CASSLGVGGAIDTQYF	TRBV5-1	TRBJ2-3	few	-
TGTGCCAGCAGTTCCGGACAGGGCCTTTGGAATCAGCCCCAGCATTTT	CASSSGQGLWNQPQHF	TRBV27	TRBJ1-5	-	TRBD1
TGTGCCAGTTCAGGGTCTGCGACTAATGAAAAACTGTTTTTT	CASSGSATNEKLFF	TRBV19	TRBJ1-4	once	-
TGTGCCAGCAGCCCCCCAGACAGATCCATCGGCTACACCTTC	CASSPPDRSIGYTF	TRBV11-2	TRBJ1-2	-	-
TGTGCCAGCAGCTTCGAGGGGGCCACTGAAGCTTTCTTT	CASSFEGATEAFF	TRBV9	TRBJ1-1	-	TRBD1
TGTGCCAGCAGCGAAGACAGGGGGAGAGAGACCCAGTACTTC	CASSEDRGRETQYF	TRBV9	TRBJ2-5	-	TRBD1
TGTGCCAGCAGCCCTCGGGGAGACAATTCACCCCTCCACTTT	CASSPRGDNSPLHF	TRBV4-2	TRBJ1-6	-	-
TGCGCCAGCAGCCCCCCCACAGATACGCAGTATTTT	CASSPPTDTQYF	TRBV5-1	TRBJ2-3	-	-
TGTGCCAGCAACCTGGACAGGGGGAAAGGCTACACCTTC	CASNLDRGKGYTF	TRBV2	TRBJ1-2	-	TRBD1
TGTGCCTGGAGTGTAGGACTTGACGGCTATGGCTACACCTTC	CAWSVGLDGYGYTF	TRBV30	TRBJ1-2	-	-
TGTGCCAGCAGTCGTGACGGATTGAACACTGAAGCTTTCTTT	CASSRDGLNTEAFF	TRBV11-3	TRBJ1-1	-	-
TGTGCCAGCAGCTCCCCTCCAGGCAGGGTTAGGAATGAGCAGTTCTTC	CASSSPPGRVRNEQFF	TRBV7-8	TRBJ2-1	-	-
TGTGCCTGGAGTGTACAGGGGTTCTGGAATGGCTACACCTTC	CAWSVQGFWNGYTF	TRBV30	TRBJ1-2	once	TRBD1
TGTGCCAGCAGCGCCGGGGACTATGGCTACACCTTC	CASSAGDYGYTF	TRBV28	TRBJ1-2	once	-
TGTGCCAGCAGTTTAGGCGTGGGGGCAGGGGAGGTAGATACGCAGTATTTT	CASSLGVGAGEVDTQYF	TRBV28	TRBJ2-3	-	-
TGCGCCAGCAGCTTGGGAGGTTCAGATAACTATGGCTACACCTTC	CASSLGGSDNYGYTF	TRBV5-1	TRBJ1-2	-	-
TGTGCCATCAGTGAGTCTTCAGGGGTTACCGGGGAGCTGTTTTTT	CAISESSGVTGELFF	TRBV10-3	TRBJ2-2	-	-
TGCGCCAGCCCTTGGGGGACACCTCTCACAGATACGCAGTATTTT	CASPWGTPLTDTQYF	TRBV10-1	TRBJ2-3	-	-
TGTGCCAGCAGCTTTAGAGGAGGAAACACCATATATTTT	CASSFRGGNTIYF	TRBV5-4	TRBJ1-3	few	-
TGTGCCAGCAGTACGATGTCCGGGACAGACACTGAAGCTTTCTTT	CASSTMSGTDTEAFF	TRBV2	TRBJ1-1	-	TRBD1
TGTGCCAGCAGTACACCTGGGCAAGAGACCCAGTACTTC	CASSTPGQETQYF	TRBV28	TRBJ2-5	few	-
TGTGCCAGTAGTTGGTCAGAGAACTACTATGGCTACACCTTC	CASSWSENYYGYTF	TRBV19	TRBJ1-2	-	-
TGTGCTGCCTCAACGCAGGCTGACACCGGGGAGCTGTTTTTT	CAASTQADTGELFF	TRBV19	TRBJ2-2	-	-
TGTGCCAGTAGTTTTGGACCGGGGGGAGAAAAACTGTTTTTT	CASSFGPGGEKLFF	TRBV19	TRBJ1-4	-	-
TGTGCCAGCAGCGTAGGGGGACCTTTACCACCGGAGACCCAGTACTTC	CASSVGGPLPPETQYF	TRBV9	TRBJ2-5	-	-
TGTGCCAGCAGCTTGGCCGGGGGTGCCGAGCAGTACTTC	CASSLAGGAEQYF	TRBV5-4	TRBJ2-7	-	-
TGTGCCAGCTCACCCAGTAACTCCTACAATGAGCAGTTCTTC	CASSPSNSYNEQFF	TRBV18	TRBJ2-1	-	-